Given below is one T cell receptor (beta chain) in context. The CDR3 length is 11 residues. Germline CDR1 reads MNHEY; CDR2 reads SVGAGI. V lost 11 bases and J 4 bases, leaving 9 bases between the germline ends. These data originate in a study of blood T cell repertoires in COVID-19. As processed by the authors: Estimated nucleated cell counts came from reference gene primer amplification. TCRdb's copy holds only in-frame clones and misses some; the assay was immunoSEQ multiplex PCR. The V and J calls and clone size are taken from that table; D and trimming were inferred from the DNA. The sample has about 150,000 clones; around 87% are singletons.

The rearrangement uses TRBV6-5 and TRBJ1-5; no clear D. The receptor was derived from a woman aged 40 to 50 with acute or convalescent COVID-19. Sequencing was done on a sample of peripheral blood. DNA for the CDR3: TGTGCCGTTTCAGATAATCAGCCCCAGCATTTT. Residues: CAVSDNQPQHF.